These 26 T cell receptor beta chains came from one sample sequenced in a study of T cells in women clearing cervical HPV infection. The method was immunoSEQ multiplex PCR; TCRdb's version includes in-frame clones alone and lacks a portion of them. The listing records 20,000 to 25,000 clones. What was sequenced was blood buffy coat. The receptor source for this set is a woman aged 18-70 years with a cervical HPV16 infection that either progressed to CIN3+ or cleared (not recorded which).

The CDR3 spells CASRQGLFPYEQYF. CDR3 DNA, as far as it was read: TGTGCCAGCAGACAAGGCCTGTTTCCCTACGAG. The rearrangement joins TRBV7-2 to TRBJ2-7, with D unresolved. The sequenced fragment ends 3 residues before the CDR3 boundary, so the rest is inferred from the germline J gene. The germline gives CDR1 SGHTA, CDR2 FQGNSA. CDR3 length: 14 residues. Trimming pared 6 bases from V and 2 bases from J, leaving 14 bases between.

In regard to this clone: The CDR3 goes on 3 residues after the read ends, and that part is filled in from the germline J gene. The J gene is TRBJ1-2, the V gene TRBV7-9; 9 nucleotides agree with TRBD1. Germline V lookup: CDR1 SEHNR, CDR2 FQNEAQ (reference sequence). The J segment lost 2 bases and the V segment lost 8 bases, leaving 9 bases of the junction unmatched. The CDR3 is made up of 15 amino acids. The CDR3 region is CASGQGTGTNYGYTF. The CDR3 DNA, read in part, is TGTGCCAGCGGACAAGGGACAGGGACCAACTATGGC.

Notes on this clone: The read ends 3 residues shy of where the CDR3 ends; the end is completed using the germline J gene. The chain combines TRBV7-9 with TRBJ2-7; the D gene is possibly TRBD2 (6 bases). The CDR3 is made up of 15 amino acids. Trimming took 3 bases from V and 0 from J, leaving 12 bases between them. Germline V CDR1 and CDR2: SEHNR, FQNEAQ (reference sequence). The CDR3 protein is CASSFSGQSSYEQYF. CDR3 DNA (partial): TGTGCCAGCAGCTTTAGCGGACAAAGCTCCTACGAG. Based on the CDR3 plus reference TRBV7-9 and TRBJ2-7, the full variable domain is DTGVSQNPRHKITKRGQNVTFRCDPISEHNRLYWYRQTLGQGPEFLTYFQNEAQLEKSRLLSDRFSAERPKGSFSTLEIQRTEQGDSAMYLCASSFSGQSSYEQYFGPGTRLTVT.

Comment on this clone: The read comes to an end 3 residues before the CDR3 does, leaving the germline J gene to fill in the end. Other DNA sequences in this sample translate to the same CDR3. V usage is TRBV5-1 and J usage is TRBJ2-1, with TRBD2 matching 8 bases. The CDR3 loop spans 15 amino acids. V lost 0 bases and J lost 4; bases outside the gene matches: 3. Looked up from germline, CDR1 is SGHRS and CDR2 is YFSETQ. The CDR3 region is CASSLELAAYNEQFF. CDR3 DNA (partial): TGCGCCAGCAGCTTGGAACTAGCGGCTTACAATGAG.

As to this clone: The read ends 3 residues shy of where the CDR3 ends; the end is completed using the germline J gene. This chain joins TRBV5-1 and TRBJ2-1, with D perhaps matching TRBD1 (5 bases). CDR3 size: 13 residues. Trimming cost V 0 bases and J 5 bases, with 6 bases left between them. Germline V gene data show CDR1 as SGHRS and CDR2 as YFSETQ. The CDR3 bases that were read are TGCGCCAGCAGCTTGGTAGGGGACAATGAG. Translated, it gives CASSLVGDNE. The complete CDR3 protein is CASSLVGDNEQFF.

Points on this clone: The read finishes 3 residues shy of the CDR3 end, and the germline J gene is used to complete it. The chain employs TRBV28 and TRBJ2-7; 10 bases agree with TRBD1. V lost 6 bases, J lost 4 bases, and 9 bases stayed unmatched. The CDR3 consists of 15 residues. The germline V gene has CDR1 MDHEN and CDR2 SYDVKM. The CDR3 region is CASSSPGQGKYEQYF. The CDR3 bases that were read are TGTGCCAGCAGCTCCCCGGGACAGGGGAAGTACGAG.

Frequency places this clone as medium-sized (0.01 to 0.1%). The read ends 3 residues before the CDR3 terminus; that terminus is restored from the germline J gene. The gene calls are TRBV7-8 and TRBJ2-3; TRBD2 aligns across 7 bases. V lost 6 bases to trimming and J lost 2 bases; unmatched junction nucleotides: 11. The CDR3 covers 16 residues. Germline V gene data show CDR1 as SGHVS and CDR2 as FQNEAQ. The part of the CDR3 DNA that was read is TGTGCCAGCAGATCCTCTAGCGGAGGGGTCACAGATACG. It specifies CASRSSSGGVTDT. The complete CDR3 sequence is CASRSSSGGVTDTQYF.

On this clone: The read stops 3 residues short of the end of the CDR3; the missing end is completed from the germline J gene. The rearrangement links TRBV28 to TRBJ2-5; 12 bases map to TRBD1. The CDR3 is made up of 14 amino acids. J gave up 4 bases and V 8 bases, and 5 bases lay outside the gene matches. The germline CDR1 and CDR2 sequences are MDHEN and SYDVKM. Partial CDR3 DNA: TGTGCCAGCCGTCGGGACAGGGGGCGAGAGACC. This gives the protein CASRRDRGRET. The entire CDR3 is CASRRDRGRETQYF.

In the case of this clone: From the germline J gene comes the end of the CDR3, since the read stops 3 residues before it. The V gene is TRBV28, the J gene TRBJ1-2, with TRBD1 as a possible D gene (6 bases). This CDR3 has 14 amino acids. From germline, CDR1 is MDHEN and CDR2 SYDVKM. This CDR3 reads CASRTGQRSQGYTF. CDR3 bases read: TGTGCCAGCAGGACCGGACAGAGGTCGCAGGGC.

This clone is deemed medium-sized by its frequency. The read gets to within 3 residues of the CDR3 end, and the germline J gene fills in the rest. The rearrangement links TRBV6-1 to TRBJ2-7, with 8 bases that match TRBD1. J lost 5 bases, V lost 1 base, and 7 bases had no gene match. This CDR3 contains 15 residues. Germline values: CDR1 MNHNS, CDR2 SASEGT. The chain's CDR3 is CASSEEIGQGHEQYF. Incomplete CDR3 DNA: TGTGCCAGCAGTGAAGAGATAGGACAGGGCCACGAG.

As regards this clone: The observed sequence ends 3 residues before the CDR3 terminus, with the missing tail filled in from the germline J gene. The chain couples TRBV20-1 to TRBJ2-5, with a tentative D call TRBD2 (6 bases). The CDR3 consists of 14 residues. V lost 6 bases and J lost 4, with 18 bases in between. CDR1 is DFQATT, CDR2 SNEGSKA, per germline (reference sequence). The CDR3 reads CSARGTQVGETQYF. The CDR3 DNA, read in part, is TGCAGTGCCCGGGGGACCCAAGTCGGAGAGACC.

A word on this clone: From the germline J gene comes the end of the CDR3, since the read stops 3 residues before it. This chain uses TRBV6-1 with TRBJ1-1; tentative D call: TRBD1 (5 bases). The CDR3 loop spans 14 amino acids. The V end was cut by 3 bases, the J end by 6 bases, with 14 bases between. The germline V gene encodes CDR1 MNHNS and CDR2 SASEGT. The DNA read from the CDR3 is TGTGCCAGCAGTGACAGGGTTGAAATGGCTGAA. It translates to CASSDRVEMAE. In full, the CDR3 reads CASSDRVEMAEAFF.

The CDR3 protein is CASSGGLAETYEQYF. Incomplete CDR3 DNA: TGTGCCAGCTCAGGGGGACTAGCGGAGACCTACGAG. The chain recombines TRBV18 with TRBJ2-7; 11 bases fit TRBD2. The read comes to an end 3 residues before the CDR3 does, leaving the germline J gene to fill in the end. This CDR3 spans 15 amino acids. V shed 5 bases and J 2 bases; nucleotides not matched to a gene: 5. In germline, CDR1 is KGHSH, CDR2 LQKENI.

Regarding this clone: The CDR3 end is not reached by the read, which stops 3 residues before it; the germline J gene fills it in. J is TRBJ1-2 and V is TRBV23-1; 10 bases agree with TRBD1. TRBV23-1 belongs to the ORF category, with a function that is uncertain. V lost 4 bases to trimming and J lost 4 bases; unmatched junction nucleotides: 15. CDR3 length: 18 residues. CDR3 amino acids: CASSRFNPGQGKGYGYTF. The CDR3 DNA, read in part, is TGCGCCAGCAGTCGATTCAACCCGGGACAGGGGAAGGGCTATGGC.

With regard to this clone: The DNA ends 3 residues before the CDR3 does, and the rest of the CDR3 is filled in from the germline J gene. The V gene is TRBV19, the J gene TRBJ2-3; a weak D match, TRBD1 (7 bases). The CDR3 sequence is 15 residues long. Germline V gene sequence: CDR1 LNHDA, CDR2 SQIVND (reference sequence). The sequenced CDR3 bases are TGTGCCAGTAGTATGAGACAGGGAGGCAATCAGCCG. Encoded protein: CASSMRQGGNQP. The CDR3, in full, reads CASSMRQGGNQPQYF.

Worth noting for this clone: The observed sequence ends 3 residues before the CDR3 terminus, with the missing tail filled in from the germline J gene. V is TRBV5-1 and J is TRBJ2-7; D is perhaps TRBD1 (7 bases). Per the germline V gene, CDR1 is SGHRS and CDR2 is YFSETQ. V lost 1 base and J lost 2, with 19 bases in between. This CDR3 region has 17 residues. CDR3 residues: CASSLMSGSRGAYEQYF. CDR3 bases read: TGCGCCAGCAGCTTGATGAGCGGGTCCAGGGGGGCCTACGAG.

In the case of this clone: The CDR3 is cut off 3 residues early in the read; its end comes from the germline J gene. V and J are TRBV30 and TRBJ2-2; 8 bases are shared with TRBD2. Looked up from germline, CDR1 is GTSNPN and CDR2 is SVGIG (reference sequence). The CDR3 has 15 residues. Trimming cost V 1 base and J 6 bases; bases outside gene matches: 7. The chain's CDR3 is CAWSDLAGGPGELFF. The CDR3 DNA, read in part, is TGTGCCTGGAGTGATCTTGCGGGAGGTCCCGGGGAG.

With regard to this clone: Read data end 3 residues before the CDR3 end; the end is taken from the germline J gene. J is TRBJ1-2 and V is TRBV19; tentatively, D is TRBD1 (5 bases). This CDR3 comprises 14 residues. Germline CDR1 is LNHDA and CDR2 is SQIVND (reference sequence). The DNA read from the CDR3 is TGTGCCAGTAGGCCTAGCGGGACCTACAATGAC. Translating gives CASRPSGTYND. The full CDR3 protein reads CASRPSGTYNDYTF.

Points on this clone: The missing CDR3 end, 3 residues past where the read stops, is filled in from the germline J gene. This rearrangement joins TRBV19 to TRBJ1-6, with TRBD1 matching over 8 bases. This CDR3 is 15 amino acids long. V shed 7 bases and J 10 bases; nucleotides not matched to a gene: 12. Germline V gene lookup returns CDR1 LNHDA and CDR2 SQIVND (reference sequence). CDR3 DNA (partial): TGTGCCAGTACCCCAAGGGACAGGCAAAGCTCACCC. This sequence encodes CASTPRDRQSSP. The CDR3 as a whole reads CASTPRDRQSSPLHF.

This clone shows up as medium-sized by frequency. Coverage ceases 3 residues before the CDR3 finishes, and the germline J gene fills in the end. The V gene is TRBV18, the J gene TRBJ2-3; D not certain. CDR1 is KGHSH and CDR2 is LQKENI in the germline V gene. This CDR3 spans 14 amino acids. V shed 3 bases and J shed 0 bases, with 7 bases lying between them. The CDR3 loop is CASSPSFSTDTQYF. The sequenced part of the CDR3 DNA is TGTGCCAGCTCACCTAGCTTTAGCACAGATACG.

The CDR3 DNA, read in part, is TGTGCCAGCAGCCATTCGCCTGGGGGG. This gives the protein CASSHSPGG. From start to end, the CDR3 is CASSHSPGGYTF. This chain joins TRBV7-9 and TRBJ1-2; a possible D gene is TRBD1 (5 bases). The CDR3 end lies 3 residues beyond the end of the read and is filled in from the germline J gene. The CDR3 has 12 residues. From germline, CDR1 is SEHNR and CDR2 FQNEAQ (reference sequence).

In regard to this clone: The CDR3 extends 3 residues past the end of the read, so its final part is completed from the germline J gene. The chain joins TRBV19 to TRBJ1-3; no reliable D call. V was pared by 0 bases and J by 0 bases, with 6 bases between. Germline-derived CDR1 and CDR2 are LNHDA and SQIVND (reference sequence). This CDR3 comprises 15 residues. Incomplete CDR3 DNA: TGTGCCAGTAGTATAGAACAGATCTCTGGAAACACC. Amino acid sequence: CASSIEQISGNT. The entire CDR3 is CASSIEQISGNTIYF.

As regards this clone: The read is 3 residues too short to cover the CDR3 end, so that end is filled in from the germline J gene. The rearrangement links TRBV11-1 to TRBJ2-5, with D perhaps assigned TRBD1 or TRBD2 (7 bases each). The CDR3 covers 15 residues. From germline, CDR1 is SGHAT and CDR2 FQDESV (reference sequence). The V end was cut by 3 bases, the J end by 4 bases, with 15 bases between. CDR3 protein: CASSLGGGKVETQYF. The sequenced CDR3 bases are TGTGCCAGCAGCTTGGGAGGGGGCAAAGTAGAGACC.

As for this clone: The CDR3 extends 3 residues past the end of the read, so its final part is completed from the germline J gene. J is TRBJ1-2 and V is TRBV20-1, with a tentative D call TRBD1 (6 bases). The CDR3 length is 15 residues. Germline lookup yields CDR1 DFQATT and CDR2 SNEGSKA (reference sequence). V lost 7 bases and J 4 bases, leaving 22 bases between the germline ends. The part of the CDR3 DNA that was read is TGCAGTGTACCCCCTGGAGGGGGGGCGGGCTATGGC. Translation: CSVPPGGGAGYG. The whole CDR3 reads CSVPPGGGAGYGYTF.

Remarks on this clone: The CDR3 goes on 3 residues after the read ends, and that part is filled in from the germline J gene. The J gene is TRBJ2-2, the V gene TRBV19, with 12 bases that match TRBD2. After removal of 6 bases from V and 3 bases from J, the junction contained 2 bases not matched to a gene. CDR3 size: 15 residues. CDR1 LNHDA and CDR2 SQIVND come from the germline V gene (reference sequence). CDR3 region: CASSRLAGDTGELFF. The DNA read from the CDR3 is TGTGCCAGTAGCAGACTAGCGGGAGACACCGGGGAG.

About this clone itself: The CDR3 is cut off 3 residues early in the read; its end comes from the germline J gene. The chain employs TRBV5-1 and TRBJ2-5, with 10 bases matching TRBD2. From germline, CDR1 is SGHRS and CDR2 YFSETQ. The V gene end was trimmed by 4 bases and the J gene end by 2 bases; junction bases not matched to a gene: 5. The CDR3 has 15 residues. The sequenced part of the CDR3 DNA is TGCGCCAGCAGCACATCTAGCGGGGGTCAAGAGACC. This translates into CASSTSSGGQET. The whole CDR3 reads CASSTSSGGQETQYF.